This T cell receptor beta chain was profiled in a study of cytomegalovirus exposure and HLA in healthy donors. Notes on this clone: The antigen is not known.

The study, taken as a whole, reports: A list of about 160 TCR beta chains associated with cytomegalovirus was given. Apart from CMV serostatus, no immune exposure information was available.

This PCR relied on a set of 60 Vbeta primers and 13 Jbeta primers. Sequencing used immunoSEQ multiplex PCR; TCRdb keeps in-frame clones, though not all of them. Among about 130,000 clones listed, roughly 85% were seen once. The germline V gene encodes CDR1 SGHRS and CDR2 YFSETQ. CDR3 length equals 13 residues. Between the trimmed V and J ends, which lost 2 bases and 3 bases, there was a span of 7 bases. The V call is TRBV5-1, the J call TRBJ2-3, with D possibly TRBD1 on 5 matching bases. The receptor comes from a woman between 25 and 40 years old in good health and CMV-seropositive. The source material was PBMCs. The CDR3 DNA follows: TGCGCCAGCAGCTTAGGGGCGACAGATACGCAGTATTTT. As protein: CASSLGATDTQYF.